Presented here are 9 T cell receptor beta chains from one specimen sequenced in a study of shared clonotypes between healthy human individuals. Method: immunoSEQ multiplex PCR; TCRdb's copy keeps in-frame clones and lacks some. The sample consists of around 2.5 million clones, 80% to 95% of them appearing once. Sequencing used naive CD4+ T cells from PBMCs. Described subset: CD45RA+ positively selected. The source is a man between 18 and 35 years old in good health. Some clones in this sample may be carry-over from other donors' samples.

The chain links TRBV5-4 to TRBJ2-1; D perhaps matches TRBD1 (7 bases). The CDR3 is 18 amino acids. CDR1 and CDR2 from the germline V gene are SGHNT and YYREEE (reference sequence). Between the trimmed V and J ends, which lost 2 bases and 6 bases, there was a span of 24 bases. The CDR3 sequence is CASSFGSRRGLSGNEQFF. For the CDR3, the DNA is TGTGCCAGCAGCTTTGGGTCGCGGAGGGGGCTTTCCGGCAATGAGCAGTTCTTC.

The chain employs TRBV6-5 and TRBJ1-2; 8 bases agree with TRBD1. The V gene end was trimmed by 9 bases and the J gene end by 0 bases; junction bases not matched to a gene: 9. The CDR3 spans 15 residues. Looked up from germline, CDR1 is MNHEY and CDR2 is SVGAGI. The chain's CDR3 is CASNRDRRANYGYTF. The DNA for the CDR3 is TGTGCCAGTAACCGGGACAGGAGAGCTAACTATGGCTACACCTTC.

With regard to this clone: The sample carries other DNA sequences with the same CDR3. The rearrangement joins TRBV11-2 to TRBJ2-3; TRBD2 matches 7 bases. Germline V CDR1 and CDR2: SGHAT, FQNNGV. CDR3 length: 13 amino acids. V trimming: 5 bases; J trimming: 1 base; junction bases outside the gene matches: 0. The CDR3 DNA is TGTGCCAGCAGCCTAGCGGGCACAGATACGCAGTATTTT. Translation: CASSLAGTDTQYF.

The V gene is TRBV13, the J gene TRBJ1-3, with TRBD1 identical over 9 bases. Looked up from germline, CDR1 is PRHDT and CDR2 is FYEKMQ (reference sequence). V lost 5 bases and J lost 4; bases outside the gene matches: 6. The CDR3 has 15 residues. The CDR3 loop reads CASSRGQGRGNTIYF. The CDR3 bases are TGTGCCAGCAGCCGGGGACAGGGACGGGGAAACACCATATATTTT.

The V gene is TRBV2, the J gene TRBJ1-1; D call uncertain. The CDR3 runs 16 residues. V was shortened by 5 bases and J by 0 bases, with 16 bases between the two germline ends. Germline CDR1 is SNHLY and CDR2 is FYNNEI. CDR3 protein: CASSPPQRALNTEAFF. CDR3 DNA: TGTGCCAGCAGTCCTCCGCAACGGGCGTTGAACACTGAAGCTTTCTTT.

The chain recombines TRBV7-9 with TRBJ2-7; 12 bases map to TRBD1. Trimming cost V 4 bases and J 4 bases; bases outside gene matches: 11. Germline lookup yields CDR1 SEHNR and CDR2 FQNEAQ (reference sequence). The CDR3 sequence is 17 residues long. CDR3 DNA sequence: TGTGCCAGCAGCTCAACCATCCGGGACAGGGGGCTTTACGAGCAGTACTTC. It translates to CASSSTIRDRGLYEQYF. Complete variable domain (other parts from reference TRBV7-9 and TRBJ2-7): DTGVSQNPRHKITKRGQNVTFRCDPISEHNRLYWYRQTLGQGPEFLTYFQNEAQLEKSRLLSDRFSAERPKGSFSTLEIQRTEQGDSAMYLCASSSTIRDRGLYEQYFGPGTRLTVT.

This chain joins TRBV18 and TRBJ1-2; TRBD1 might be the D (6 bases). The V end lost 4 bases, the J end lost 4 bases, and 13 bases lay between the germline ends. Germline CDR1 KGHSH, CDR2 LQKENI. The length of the CDR3 is 14 residues. CDR3 region: CASSLGQTAYGYTF. CDR3 coding DNA: TGTGCCAGCTCACTTGGACAGACTGCCTATGGCTACACCTTC.

The genes are TRBV5-1 and TRBJ1-1; D gene unclear. This CDR3 comprises 13 residues. Germline CDR1 and CDR2: SGHRS and YFSETQ. Trimming took 1 base from V and 4 from J, leaving 8 bases between them. This CDR3 reads CASSLSGATEAFF. The CDR3 DNA reads as TGCGCCAGCAGCTTGTCCGGCGCCACTGAAGCTTTCTTT.

The V call is TRBV10-3, the J call TRBJ1-4; a weak D match, TRBD1 (6 bases). The germline gives CDR1 ENHRY, CDR2 SYGVKD. The CDR3 spans 15 residues. With 6 bases removed from V and 0 bases from J, the gap between germline ends came to 11 bases. CDR3 amino acids: CAISEGGTTNEKLFF. CDR3 bases: TGTGCCATCAGCGAGGGGGGGACAACTAATGAAAAACTGTTTTTT.